This T cell receptor (beta chain) was obtained from a study of blood T cell repertoires in COVID-19. The overall study: Samples taken during acute and convalescent COVID-19 were collected in the United States, Italy and Spain. The analysed material was cDNA or gDNA that came from T cells, B-cell-depleted T cells, or PBMCs.

The CDR3 sequence is 14 residues long. Germline CDR1 reads MGHRA; CDR2 reads YSYEKL. Trimming pared 4 bases from V and 1 base from J, leaving 10 bases between. In the original workflow: Amplification of reference gene primers provided the estimated nucleated cell counts. TCRdb's table, derived via immunoSEQ multiplex PCR, lists solely in-frame clones and lacks some. The DNA was the basis for D and trimming; V, J and clone size are from that table. The sample lists approximately 200,000 clones, 94% occurring once. The chain is built from TRBV4-1 and TRBJ1-1; D may be TRBD1 (6 bases). The origin of this receptor is a man younger than 40 with COVID-19, enrolled during active disease. The sample comprised peripheral blood. The CDR3 spells CASSLWDTNTEAFF. The CDR3 DNA follows: TGCGCCAGCAGCCTTTGGGACACGAACACTGAAGCTTTCTTT.